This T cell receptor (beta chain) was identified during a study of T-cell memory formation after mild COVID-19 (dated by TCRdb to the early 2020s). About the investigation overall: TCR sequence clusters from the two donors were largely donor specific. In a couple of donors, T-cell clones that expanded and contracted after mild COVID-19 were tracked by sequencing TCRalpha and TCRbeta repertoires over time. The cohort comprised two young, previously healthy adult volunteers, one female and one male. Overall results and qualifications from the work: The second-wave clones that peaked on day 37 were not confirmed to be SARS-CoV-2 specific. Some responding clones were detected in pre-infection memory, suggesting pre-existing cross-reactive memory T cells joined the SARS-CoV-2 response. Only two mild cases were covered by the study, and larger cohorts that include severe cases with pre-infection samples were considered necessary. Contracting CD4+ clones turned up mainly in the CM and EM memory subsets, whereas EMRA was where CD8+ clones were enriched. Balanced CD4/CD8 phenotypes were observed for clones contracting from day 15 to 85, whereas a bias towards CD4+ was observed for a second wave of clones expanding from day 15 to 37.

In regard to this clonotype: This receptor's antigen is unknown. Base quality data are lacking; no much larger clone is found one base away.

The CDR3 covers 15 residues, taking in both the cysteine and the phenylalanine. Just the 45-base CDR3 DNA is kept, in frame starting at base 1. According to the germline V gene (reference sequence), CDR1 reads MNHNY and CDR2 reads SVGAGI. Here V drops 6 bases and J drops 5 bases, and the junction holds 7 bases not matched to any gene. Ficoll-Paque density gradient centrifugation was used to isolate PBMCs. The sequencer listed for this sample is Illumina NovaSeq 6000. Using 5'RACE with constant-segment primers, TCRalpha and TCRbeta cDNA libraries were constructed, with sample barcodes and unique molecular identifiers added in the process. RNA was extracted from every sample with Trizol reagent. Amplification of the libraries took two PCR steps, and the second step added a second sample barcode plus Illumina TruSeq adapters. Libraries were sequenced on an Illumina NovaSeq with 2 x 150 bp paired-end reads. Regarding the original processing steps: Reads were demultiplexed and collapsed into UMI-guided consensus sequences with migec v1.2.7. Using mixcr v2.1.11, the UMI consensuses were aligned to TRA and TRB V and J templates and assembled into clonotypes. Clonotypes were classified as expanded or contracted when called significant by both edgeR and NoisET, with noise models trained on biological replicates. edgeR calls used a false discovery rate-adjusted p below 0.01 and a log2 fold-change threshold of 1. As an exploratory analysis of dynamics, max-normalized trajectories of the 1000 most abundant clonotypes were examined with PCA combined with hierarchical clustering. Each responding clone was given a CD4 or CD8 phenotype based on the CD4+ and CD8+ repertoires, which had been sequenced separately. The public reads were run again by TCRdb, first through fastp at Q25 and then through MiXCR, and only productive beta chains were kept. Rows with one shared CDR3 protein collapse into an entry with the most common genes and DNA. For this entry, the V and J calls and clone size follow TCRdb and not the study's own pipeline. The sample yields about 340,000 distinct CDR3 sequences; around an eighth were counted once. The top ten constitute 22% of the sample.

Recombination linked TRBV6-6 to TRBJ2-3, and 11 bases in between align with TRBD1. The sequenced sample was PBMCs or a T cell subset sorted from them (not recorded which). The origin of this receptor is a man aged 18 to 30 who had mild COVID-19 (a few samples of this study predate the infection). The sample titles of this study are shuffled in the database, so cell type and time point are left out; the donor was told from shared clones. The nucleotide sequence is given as TGTGCCAGCAGCGGACAGGGGGCTAGGGGAGATACGCAGTATTTT. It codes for CASSGQGARGDTQYF.